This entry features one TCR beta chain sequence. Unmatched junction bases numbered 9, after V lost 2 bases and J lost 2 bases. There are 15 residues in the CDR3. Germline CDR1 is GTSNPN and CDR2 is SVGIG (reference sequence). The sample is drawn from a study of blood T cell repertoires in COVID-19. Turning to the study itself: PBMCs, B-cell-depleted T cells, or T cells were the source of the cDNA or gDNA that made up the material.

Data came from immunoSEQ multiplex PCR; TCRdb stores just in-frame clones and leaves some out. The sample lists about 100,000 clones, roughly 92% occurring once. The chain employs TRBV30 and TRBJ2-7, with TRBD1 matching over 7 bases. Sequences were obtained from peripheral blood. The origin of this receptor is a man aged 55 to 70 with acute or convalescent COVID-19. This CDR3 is CAWSPLGTATYEQYF. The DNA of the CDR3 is TGTGCCTGGAGTCCCCTAGGGACAGCTACCTACGAGCAGTACTTC.